The text below deals with one T cell receptor beta chain. The target antigen is unknown. The data were taken from a study of T cell responses to AZD1222 COVID-19 vaccine. Study conclusions and caveats: Repertoire samples came only from after the peak T cell response. Clonal diversity may have been underestimated in mostly white British donors. Spike-specific TCR breadth and depth went up after people got two AZD1222 doses. At baseline, just five to seven AZD1222 recipients tested seropositive.

TCRdb keeps only in-frame clones here, not all; method: immunoSEQ multiplex PCR. This sample yields about 110,000 clones, of which about nine tenths are seen a single time; around 7.5% belongs to the top ten. The origin of this receptor is an adult in good health. Material: peripheral blood, obtained on day 0 of AZD1222 vaccination.

CDR3 nucleotide sequence: TGTGCCAGCAGTTCTGCCGGGACAGGGAATAACGAGCAGTACTTC. Translating gives CASSSAGTGNNEQYF. This chain uses TRBV28 with TRBJ2-7; 9 bases are shared with TRBD1. This CDR3 contains 15 residues. Losses at the gene ends were 4 bases for V and 5 bases for J; bases not matched to a gene: 9. CDR1 and CDR2 (germline): MDHEN, SYDVKM.